This entry is about one T cell receptor (beta chain). Its specificity is unknown. The data were obtained in a study of graft-versus-host responses after intestinal transplantation. Study-wide context: Transplants given to recipients were multivisceral, liver-intestinal, or isolated intestinal.

Grafts had their tissue processed, releasing intraepithelial and lamina propria lymphocytes. Study observations and caveats: Marrow from the recipient contained GvH clones, some of which had appeared first in ileum or blood.

The repertoire was sequenced with immunoSEQ multiplex PCR; TCRdb's copy has only in-frame clones and lacks some. Among approximately 15,000 clones listed, about 80% were seen once. This receptor was taken from a human patient who received an intestinal transplant, so some T cells may come from the graft donor. The sample in question was ileum tissue, obtained 104 days after intestinal transplant.

The DNA for the CDR3 is TGTGCCAGCAGTTCCCTCATGGCGGGAGAGCAGTTCTTC. Translated: CASSSLMAGEQFF. J is TRBJ2-1 and V is TRBV28; a possible D gene is TRBD2 (6 bases). Germline V gives CDR1 MDHEN, CDR2 SYDVKM. V lost 4 bases to trimming and J lost 10 bases, with 14 bases between them. CDR3 length equals 13 residues. The whole variable domain, filled in from reference TRBV28 and TRBJ2-1, reads DVKVTQSSRYLVKRTGEKVFLECVQDMDHENMFWYRQDPGLGLRLIYFSYDVKMKEKGDIPEGYSVSREKKERFSLILESASTNQTSMYLCASSSLMAGEQFFGPGTRLTVL.